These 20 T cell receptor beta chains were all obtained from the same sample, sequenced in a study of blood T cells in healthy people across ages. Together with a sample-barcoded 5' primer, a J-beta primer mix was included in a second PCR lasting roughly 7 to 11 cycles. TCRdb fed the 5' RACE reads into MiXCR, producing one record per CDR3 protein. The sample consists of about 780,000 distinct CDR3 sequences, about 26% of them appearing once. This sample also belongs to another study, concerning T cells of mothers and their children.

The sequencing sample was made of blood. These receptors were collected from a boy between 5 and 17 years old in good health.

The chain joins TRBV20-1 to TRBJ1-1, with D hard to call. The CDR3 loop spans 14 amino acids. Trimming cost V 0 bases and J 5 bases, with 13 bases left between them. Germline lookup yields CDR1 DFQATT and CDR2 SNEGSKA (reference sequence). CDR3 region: CSAREGWVITEAFF. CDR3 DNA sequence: TGCAGTGCTAGAGAAGGTTGGGTGATTACTGAAGCTTTCTTT.

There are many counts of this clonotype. The CDR3 loop is CATSDPDRRALGLTF. In nucleotides, the CDR3 is TGTGCCACCAGTGACCCGGACAGGAGAGCCCTAGGACTCACCTTC. The chain has TRBV24-1 and TRBJ1-2; 7 bases are shared with TRBD1. This CDR3 region has 15 residues. The junction had 17 bases not matched to a gene; V was cut back by 4 bases and J by 13 bases. The V gene's germline CDR1 is KGHDR and CDR2 SFDVKD.

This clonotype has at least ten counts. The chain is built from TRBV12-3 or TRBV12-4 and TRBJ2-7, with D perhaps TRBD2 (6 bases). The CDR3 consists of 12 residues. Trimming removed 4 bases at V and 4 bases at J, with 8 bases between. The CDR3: CASSWGEYEQYF. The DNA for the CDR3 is TGTGCCAGCAGTTGGGGGGAATACGAGCAGTACTTC.

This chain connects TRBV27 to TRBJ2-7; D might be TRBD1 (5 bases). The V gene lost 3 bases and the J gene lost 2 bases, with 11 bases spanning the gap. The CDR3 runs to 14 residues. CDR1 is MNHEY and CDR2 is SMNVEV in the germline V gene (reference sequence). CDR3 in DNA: TGTGCCAGCAGTTTCTCCAGGGAACCCTACGAGCAGTACTTC. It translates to CASSFSREPYEQYF.

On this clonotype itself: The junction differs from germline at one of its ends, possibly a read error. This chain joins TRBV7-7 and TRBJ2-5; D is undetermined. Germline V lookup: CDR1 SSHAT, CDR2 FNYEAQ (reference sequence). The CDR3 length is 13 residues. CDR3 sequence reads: CASSLVQARTQYF. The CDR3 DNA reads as TGTGCTAGCAGCTTAGTGCAGGCCAGGACCCAGTACTTC.

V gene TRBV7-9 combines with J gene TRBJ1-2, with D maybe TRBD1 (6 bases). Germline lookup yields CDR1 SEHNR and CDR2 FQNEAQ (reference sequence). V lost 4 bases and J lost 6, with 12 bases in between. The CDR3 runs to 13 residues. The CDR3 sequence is CASSSTGLDGYTF. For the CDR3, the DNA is TGTGCCAGCAGCTCTACAGGGTTGGATGGCTACACCTTC.

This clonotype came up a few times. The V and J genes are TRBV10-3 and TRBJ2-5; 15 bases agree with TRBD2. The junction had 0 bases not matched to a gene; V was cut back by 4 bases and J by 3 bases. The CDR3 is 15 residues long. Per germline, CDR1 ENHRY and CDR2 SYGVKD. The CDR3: CAISGTSGGEETQYF. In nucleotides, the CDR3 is TGTGCCATCAGTGGGACTAGCGGGGGGGAAGAGACCCAGTACTTC.

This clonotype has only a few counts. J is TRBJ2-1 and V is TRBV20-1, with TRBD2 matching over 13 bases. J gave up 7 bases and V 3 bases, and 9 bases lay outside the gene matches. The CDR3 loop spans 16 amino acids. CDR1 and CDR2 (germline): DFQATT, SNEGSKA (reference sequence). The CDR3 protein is CSASVDTSGGANEQFF. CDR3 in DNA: TGCAGTGCTAGTGTGGATACTAGCGGGGGGGCAAATGAGCAGTTCTTC.

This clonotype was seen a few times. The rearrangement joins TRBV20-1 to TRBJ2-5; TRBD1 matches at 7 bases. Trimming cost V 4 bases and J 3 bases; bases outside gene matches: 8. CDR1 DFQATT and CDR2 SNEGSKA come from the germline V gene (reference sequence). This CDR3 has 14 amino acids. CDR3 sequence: CSAKKGAGKETQYF. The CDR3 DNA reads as TGCAGTGCTAAAAAGGGGGCCGGGAAAGAGACCCAGTACTTC.

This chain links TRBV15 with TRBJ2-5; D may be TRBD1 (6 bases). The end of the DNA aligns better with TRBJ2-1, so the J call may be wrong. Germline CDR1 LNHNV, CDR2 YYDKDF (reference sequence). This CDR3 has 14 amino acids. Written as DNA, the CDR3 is TGTGCCACCAGCAGACAGGGGTTTCCAAATGAGCAGTTCTTC. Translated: CATSRQGFPNEQFF.

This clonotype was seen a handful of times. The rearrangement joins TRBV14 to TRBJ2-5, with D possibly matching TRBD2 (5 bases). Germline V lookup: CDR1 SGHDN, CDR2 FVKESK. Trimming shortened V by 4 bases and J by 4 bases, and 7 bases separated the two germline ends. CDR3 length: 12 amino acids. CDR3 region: CASSRRIETQYF. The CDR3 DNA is TGTGCCAGCAGCCGGAGGATAGAGACCCAGTACTTC. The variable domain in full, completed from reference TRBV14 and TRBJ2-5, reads EAGVTQFPSHSVIEKGQTVTLRCDPISGHDNLYWYRRVMGKEIKFLLHFVKESKQDESGMPNNRFLAERTGGTYSTLKVQPAELEDSGVYFCASSRRIETQYFGPGTRLLVL.

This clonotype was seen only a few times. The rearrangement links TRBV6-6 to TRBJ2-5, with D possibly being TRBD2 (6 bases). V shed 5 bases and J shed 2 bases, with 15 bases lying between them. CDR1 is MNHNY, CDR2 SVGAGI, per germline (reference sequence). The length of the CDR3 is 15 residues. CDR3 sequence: CASSIRGSGQETQYF. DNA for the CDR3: TGTGCCAGCAGTATCCGGGGGAGCGGTCAAGAGACCCAGTACTTC.

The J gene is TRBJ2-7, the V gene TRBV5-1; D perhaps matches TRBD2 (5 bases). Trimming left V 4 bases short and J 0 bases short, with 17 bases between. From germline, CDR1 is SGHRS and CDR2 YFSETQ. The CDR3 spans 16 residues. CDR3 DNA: TGCGCCAGCAGCCCCGGAGGAGGCAGCTCCTCCTACGAGCAGTACTTC. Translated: CASSPGGGSSSYEQYF.

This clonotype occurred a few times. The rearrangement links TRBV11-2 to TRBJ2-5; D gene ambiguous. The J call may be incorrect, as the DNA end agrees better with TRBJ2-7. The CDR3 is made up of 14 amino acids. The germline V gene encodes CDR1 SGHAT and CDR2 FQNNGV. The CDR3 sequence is CASRFRVELYEQYF. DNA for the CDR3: TGTGCCAGCAGGTTCCGGGTCGAGCTTTACGAGCAGTACTTC.

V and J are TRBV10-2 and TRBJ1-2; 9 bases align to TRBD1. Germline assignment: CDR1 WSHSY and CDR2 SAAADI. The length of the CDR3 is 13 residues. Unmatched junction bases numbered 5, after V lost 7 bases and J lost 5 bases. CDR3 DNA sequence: TGCGCCAGCACAAGGACAGGGGAGTATGGCTACACCTTC. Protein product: CASTRTGEYGYTF.

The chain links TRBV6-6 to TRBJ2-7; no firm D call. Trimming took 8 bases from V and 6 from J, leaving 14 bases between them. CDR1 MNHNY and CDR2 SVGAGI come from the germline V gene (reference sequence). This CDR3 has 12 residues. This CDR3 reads CASGQNQAEQYF. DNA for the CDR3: TGTGCCAGCGGCCAGAATCAGGCCGAGCAGTACTTC.

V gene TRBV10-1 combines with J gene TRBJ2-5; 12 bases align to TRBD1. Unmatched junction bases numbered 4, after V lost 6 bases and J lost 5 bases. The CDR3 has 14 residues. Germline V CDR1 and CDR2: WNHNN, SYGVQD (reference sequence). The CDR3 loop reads CASRAGTGGETQYF. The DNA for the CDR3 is TGCGCCAGCAGAGCCGGGACAGGGGGCGAGACCCAGTACTTC.

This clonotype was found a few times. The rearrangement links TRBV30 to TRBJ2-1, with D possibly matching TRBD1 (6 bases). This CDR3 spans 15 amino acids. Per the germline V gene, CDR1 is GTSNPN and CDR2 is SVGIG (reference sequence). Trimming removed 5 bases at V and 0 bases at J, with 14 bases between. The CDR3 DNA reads TGTGCCTGGCTGGGACATCCGAGCTCCTACAATGAGCAGTTCTTC. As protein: CAWLGHPSSYNEQFF.

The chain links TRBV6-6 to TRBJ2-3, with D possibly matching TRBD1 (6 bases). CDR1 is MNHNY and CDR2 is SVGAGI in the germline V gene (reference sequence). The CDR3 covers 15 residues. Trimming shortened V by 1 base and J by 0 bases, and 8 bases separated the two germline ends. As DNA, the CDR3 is TGTGCCAGCAGTTACTACCAGGGGAGCACAGATACGCAGTATTTT. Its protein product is CASSYYQGSTDTQYF.

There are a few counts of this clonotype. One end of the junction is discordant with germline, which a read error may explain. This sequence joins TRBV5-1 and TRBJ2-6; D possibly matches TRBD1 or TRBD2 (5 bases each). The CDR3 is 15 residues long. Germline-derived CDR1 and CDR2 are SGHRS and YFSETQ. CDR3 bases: TGCGCCAGCGGCTTCGAGGGGAGTGGGGCCAACGTCCTGACTTTC. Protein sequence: CASGFEGSGANVLTF.